The T cell receptor (beta chain) described here comes from a study of T cell repertoires in aging, cancer and after chemotherapy. In the study overall: Donor ages fell into six groups from 30 or younger up to 70 or older.

Study observations and caveats: In cancer patients, declining TCR diversity with age involved lost richness and lost evenness. Across the chemotherapy interval, each cancer cohort showed higher median generation probability, suggesting thymic rebound. Immunological memory after chemotherapy cannot be judged from the repertoire data.

A remark on this clonotype: Its antigen remains unidentified.

CDR1 and CDR2 from the germline V gene are KGHSH and LQKENI. The CDR3 extends over 13 amino acids. The V end was cut by 3 bases, the J end by 8 bases, with 11 bases between. Peripheral blood genomic DNA, not sorted cells or RNA, was the template. Multiplex touch-down PCR with TRB-A/B primers amplified rearranged V-D-J TRB sequences. TCRdb reanalysed the multiplex PCR reads using MiXCR and keeps one entry per CDR3 protein. The repertoire has some 10,000 distinct CDR3 sequences, under 50% of them found once; the top ten carry approximately 8.2%. This receptor was taken from a human donor in good health. This chain connects TRBV18 to TRBJ2-1, with D unclear. Specimen: blood. CDR3 in DNA: TGTGCCAGCTCACCTGGGCTTAGGGATGAGCAGTTCTTC. It encodes CASSPGLRDEQFF.